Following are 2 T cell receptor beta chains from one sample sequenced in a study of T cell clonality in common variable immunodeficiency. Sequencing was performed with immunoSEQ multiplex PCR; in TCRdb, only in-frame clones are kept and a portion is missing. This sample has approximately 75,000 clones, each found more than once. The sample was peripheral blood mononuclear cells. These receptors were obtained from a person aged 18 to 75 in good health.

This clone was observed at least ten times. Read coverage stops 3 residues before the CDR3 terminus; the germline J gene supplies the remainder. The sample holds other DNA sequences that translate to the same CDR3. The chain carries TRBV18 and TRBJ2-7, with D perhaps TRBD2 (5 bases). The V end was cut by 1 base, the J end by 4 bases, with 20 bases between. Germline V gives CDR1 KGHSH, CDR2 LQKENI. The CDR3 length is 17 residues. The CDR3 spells CASSPLSALATLYEQYF. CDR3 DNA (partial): TGTGCCAGCTCACCACTTTCGGCGCTAGCCACTCTGTACGAG.

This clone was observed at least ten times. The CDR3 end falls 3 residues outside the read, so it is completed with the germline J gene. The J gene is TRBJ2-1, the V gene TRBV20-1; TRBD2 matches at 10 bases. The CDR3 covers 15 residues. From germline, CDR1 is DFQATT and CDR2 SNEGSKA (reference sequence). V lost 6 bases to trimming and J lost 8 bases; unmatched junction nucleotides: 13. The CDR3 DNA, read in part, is TGCAGTGCAGCGAGCGGGAGGGCCGGTCAGGATGAG. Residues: CSAASGRAGQDE. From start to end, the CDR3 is CSAASGRAGQDEQFF.